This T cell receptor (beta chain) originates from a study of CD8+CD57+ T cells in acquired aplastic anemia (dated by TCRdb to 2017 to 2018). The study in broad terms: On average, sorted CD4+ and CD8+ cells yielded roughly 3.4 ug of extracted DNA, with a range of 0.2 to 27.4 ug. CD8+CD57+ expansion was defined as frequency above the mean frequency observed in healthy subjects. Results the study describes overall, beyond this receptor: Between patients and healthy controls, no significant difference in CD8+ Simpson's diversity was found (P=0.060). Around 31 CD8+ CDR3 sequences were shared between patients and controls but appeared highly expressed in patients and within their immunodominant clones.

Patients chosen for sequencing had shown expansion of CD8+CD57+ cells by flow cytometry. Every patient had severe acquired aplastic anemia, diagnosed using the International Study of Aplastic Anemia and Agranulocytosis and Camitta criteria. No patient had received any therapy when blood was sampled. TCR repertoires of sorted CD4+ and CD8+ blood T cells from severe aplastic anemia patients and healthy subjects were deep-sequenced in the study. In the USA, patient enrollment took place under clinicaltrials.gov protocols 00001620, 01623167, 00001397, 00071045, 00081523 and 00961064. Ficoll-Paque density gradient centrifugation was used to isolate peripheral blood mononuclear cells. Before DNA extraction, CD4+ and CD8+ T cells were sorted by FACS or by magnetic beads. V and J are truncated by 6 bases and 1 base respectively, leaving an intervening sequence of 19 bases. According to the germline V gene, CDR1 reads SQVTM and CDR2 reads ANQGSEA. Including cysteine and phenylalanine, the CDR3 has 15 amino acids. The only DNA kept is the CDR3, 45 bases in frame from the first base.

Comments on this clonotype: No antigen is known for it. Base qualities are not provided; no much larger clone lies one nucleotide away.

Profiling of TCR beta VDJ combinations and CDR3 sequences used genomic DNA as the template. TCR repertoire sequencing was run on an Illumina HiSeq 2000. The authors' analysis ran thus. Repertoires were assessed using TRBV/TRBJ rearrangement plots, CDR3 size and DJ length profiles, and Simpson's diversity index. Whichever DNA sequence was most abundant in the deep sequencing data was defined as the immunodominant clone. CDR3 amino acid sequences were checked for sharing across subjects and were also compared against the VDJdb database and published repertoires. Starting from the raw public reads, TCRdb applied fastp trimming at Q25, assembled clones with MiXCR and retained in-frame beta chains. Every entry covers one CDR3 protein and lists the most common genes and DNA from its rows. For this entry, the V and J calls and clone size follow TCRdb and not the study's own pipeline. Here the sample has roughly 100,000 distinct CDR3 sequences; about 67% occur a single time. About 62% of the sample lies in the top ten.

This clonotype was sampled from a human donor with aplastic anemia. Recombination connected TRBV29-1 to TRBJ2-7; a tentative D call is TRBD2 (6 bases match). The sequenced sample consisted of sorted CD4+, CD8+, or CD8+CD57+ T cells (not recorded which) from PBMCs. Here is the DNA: TGCAGCGTAGACTTTGGGGAGGATCCTTCCTACGAGCAGTACTTC. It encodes CSVDFGEDPSYEQYF.